Listed below are T cell receptor beta chains from one sample, sequenced in a study of T cell responses to AZD1222 COVID-19 vaccine. Assay used: immunoSEQ multiplex PCR; TCRdb lists only in-frame clones, some missing. The table has some 94,000 clones, 87% seen once. Specimen: peripheral blood, collected on day 0 of AZD1222 vaccination. Receptor source: an adult in good health. Both conserved end residues are part of each CDR3. Each record gives: CDR3 DNA, CDR3 protein, J gene, V gene, CDR3 length, D gene, clone size. D genes are given only for firm matches. A row's size may be missing; if present it is once, few, many or a size class.

CDR3 DNA: TGTGCCAGCAGCTTCGGTGGGGGCTTCTATGGCTACACCTTC
CDR3 protein: CASSFGGGFYGYTF
J gene: TRBJ1-2
V gene: TRBV7-8
CDR3 length: 14
D gene: .
clone size: .

CDR3 DNA: TGTGCCAGCAGCAGCCGGGACAGGGCGCCCTACAATGAGCAGTTCTTC
CDR3 protein: CASSSRDRAPYNEQFF
J gene: TRBJ2-1
V gene: TRBV7-9
CDR3 length: 16
D gene: TRBD1
clone size: .

CDR3 DNA: TGTGCTAGTGGTTTGGCGTCGGGGCGCTACGAGCAGTACTTC
CDR3 protein: CASGLASGRYEQYF
J gene: TRBJ2-7
V gene: TRBV12-5
CDR3 length: 14
D gene: .
clone size: .

CDR3 DNA: TGTGCCAGCAGCTTGGGGACAACGAACACTGAAGCTTTCTTT
CDR3 protein: CASSLGTTNTEAFF
J gene: TRBJ1-1
V gene: TRBV5-6
CDR3 length: 14
D gene: .
clone size: once

CDR3 DNA: TGTGCCAGCAGCTCGTCAGATACGCAGTATTTT
CDR3 protein: CASSSSDTQYF
J gene: TRBJ2-3
V gene: TRBV5-4
CDR3 length: 11
D gene: .
clone size: .

CDR3 DNA: TGTGCCAGCAGTTATCAGGGGTCCCCTAATTCACCCCTCCACTTT
CDR3 protein: CASSYQGSPNSPLHF
J gene: TRBJ1-6
V gene: TRBV6-9
CDR3 length: 15
D gene: .
clone size: .

CDR3 DNA: TGTGCCAGCAGCCACGACGTGGGGCCAGGTCAGCCCCAGCATTTT
CDR3 protein: CASSHDVGPGQPQHF
J gene: TRBJ1-5
V gene: TRBV7-2
CDR3 length: 15
D gene: .
clone size: .

CDR3 DNA: TGTGCCAGCAGCTTATATGGGGTAGAGACCCAGTACTTC
CDR3 protein: CASSLYGVETQYF
J gene: TRBJ2-5
V gene: TRBV6-5
CDR3 length: 13
D gene: .
clone size: .

CDR3 DNA: TGTGCCAGCAGACCACCCTCTGGGGCCAACGTCCTGACTTTC
CDR3 protein: CASRPPSGANVLTF
J gene: TRBJ2-6
V gene: TRBV6-5
CDR3 length: 14
D gene: .
clone size: .

CDR3 DNA: TGTGCCAGCAGACCCAGGGGGCCGAACACCGGGGAGCTGTTTTTT
CDR3 protein: CASRPRGPNTGELFF
J gene: TRBJ2-2
V gene: TRBV28
CDR3 length: 15
D gene: TRBD1
clone size: .

CDR3 DNA: TGCGCCAGCAGCTTGGATCAGAACTATGGCTACACCTTC
CDR3 protein: CASSLDQNYGYTF
J gene: TRBJ1-2
V gene: TRBV5-1
CDR3 length: 13
D gene: .
clone size: .

CDR3 DNA: TGTGCCAGCAGCGGGAGTTCCTATGGCTACACCTTC
CDR3 protein: CASSGSSYGYTF
J gene: TRBJ1-2
V gene: TRBV9
CDR3 length: 12
D gene: .
clone size: .

CDR3 DNA: TGTGCCACCACGGACAGGGGTTGGGGAGCTTTCTTT
CDR3 protein: CATTDRGWGAFF
J gene: TRBJ1-1
V gene: TRBV19
CDR3 length: 12
D gene: TRBD1
clone size: .

CDR3 DNA: TGTGCCAGCAGTACAGGGCGACTAACCACAGATACGCAGTATTTT
CDR3 protein: CASSTGRLTTDTQYF
J gene: TRBJ2-3
V gene: TRBV6-5
CDR3 length: 15
D gene: .
clone size: .

CDR3 DNA: TGTGCCAGCAGCGCGACTAGCGGGGGGTGGGACGAGCAGTACTTC
CDR3 protein: CASSATSGGWDEQYF
J gene: TRBJ2-7
V gene: TRBV3-1/TRBV3-2
CDR3 length: 15
D gene: TRBD2
clone size: .

CDR3 DNA: TGTGCCACCAGCAGAGACTCCAATACAGGGTCCGGTAATTCACCCCTCCACTTT
CDR3 protein: CATSRDSNTGSGNSPLHF
J gene: TRBJ1-6
V gene: TRBV15
CDR3 length: 18
D gene: .
clone size: .

CDR3 DNA: TGTGCCAGCAGTCCAGGCGGTGGGAATACGCAGTACTTC
CDR3 protein: CASSPGGGNTQYF
J gene: TRBJ2-7
V gene: TRBV6-5
CDR3 length: 13
D gene: .
clone size: .

CDR3 DNA: TGTGCCAGCAGTGACAGGGTCGCTAACTATGGCTACACCTTC
CDR3 protein: CASSDRVANYGYTF
J gene: TRBJ1-2
V gene: TRBV2
CDR3 length: 14
D gene: .
clone size: .

CDR3 DNA: TGTGCCATCAAAGGTCGTCTAACCCCAGATACGCAGTATTTT
CDR3 protein: CAIKGRLTPDTQYF
J gene: TRBJ2-3
V gene: TRBV10-3
CDR3 length: 14
D gene: .
clone size: .

CDR3 DNA: TGTGCCTGGAGTGTAGGGAAGAACACTGAAGCTTTCTTT
CDR3 protein: CAWSVGKNTEAFF
J gene: TRBJ1-1
V gene: TRBV30
CDR3 length: 13
D gene: .
clone size: .

CDR3 DNA: TGTGCCAGCCGAGGTACTAGATACAATGAGCAGTTCTTC
CDR3 protein: CASRGTRYNEQFF
J gene: TRBJ2-1
V gene: TRBV28
CDR3 length: 13
D gene: .
clone size: .

CDR3 DNA: TGTGCCAGCAGCGCGGAACCAGGGACCTTAAATGGCTACACCTTC
CDR3 protein: CASSAEPGTLNGYTF
J gene: TRBJ1-2
V gene: TRBV9
CDR3 length: 15
D gene: .
clone size: .

CDR3 DNA: TGTGCCATCAGTGAGTCGAGGAACACTGAAGCTTTCTTT
CDR3 protein: CAISESRNTEAFF
J gene: TRBJ1-1
V gene: TRBV10-3
CDR3 length: 13
D gene: .
clone size: .

CDR3 DNA: TGTGCCAGTAGTATGGGGGGACAGGGGATGGCTAACTATGGCTACACCTTC
CDR3 protein: CASSMGGQGMANYGYTF
J gene: TRBJ1-2
V gene: TRBV19
CDR3 length: 17
D gene: TRBD1
clone size: .

CDR3 DNA: TGTGCCAGCAGCCAAGGGACTAGCGGGGGGGTGGATACGCAGTATTTT
CDR3 protein: CASSQGTSGGVDTQYF
J gene: TRBJ2-3
V gene: TRBV4-2
CDR3 length: 16
D gene: TRBD2
clone size: .

CDR3 DNA: TGTGCCAGTAGTCCTAGCGGGAGGCAGGCTGAGCAGTTCTTC
CDR3 protein: CASSPSGRQAEQFF
J gene: TRBJ2-1
V gene: TRBV19
CDR3 length: 14
D gene: TRBD2
clone size: .

CDR3 DNA: TGTGCCAGCAGCCCTTCGGCGGGACCCGGGGAGACCCAGTACTTC
CDR3 protein: CASSPSAGPGETQYF
J gene: TRBJ2-5
V gene: TRBV7-6
CDR3 length: 15
D gene: .
clone size: .

CDR3 DNA: TGTGCCAGCAGTTTTTCCAGGGGCTATGGCTACACCTTC
CDR3 protein: CASSFSRGYGYTF
J gene: TRBJ1-2
V gene: TRBV12-3/TRBV12-4
CDR3 length: 13
D gene: .
clone size: .

CDR3 DNA: TGTGCCAGTAGTAGAAATACCGGGACCCGAAGCACAGATACGCAGTATTTT
CDR3 protein: CASSRNTGTRSTDTQYF
J gene: TRBJ2-3
V gene: TRBV19
CDR3 length: 17
D gene: .
clone size: .

CDR3 DNA: TGTGCCAGTAGACTCGACCGGGCAAGCAATCAGCCCCAGCATTTT
CDR3 protein: CASRLDRASNQPQHF
J gene: TRBJ1-5
V gene: TRBV19
CDR3 length: 15
D gene: .
clone size: .

CDR3 DNA: TGTGCCAGCAGCGGGGGAAGCGGGGGCACAGATACGCAGTATTTT
CDR3 protein: CASSGGSGGTDTQYF
J gene: TRBJ2-3
V gene: TRBV11-2
CDR3 length: 15
D gene: TRBD2
clone size: .

CDR3 DNA: TGTGCCAGCAGCTTAGAGAAAAGAAGTGAAAAACTGTTTTTT
CDR3 protein: CASSLEKRSEKLFF
J gene: TRBJ1-4
V gene: TRBV13
CDR3 length: 14
D gene: .
clone size: .

CDR3 DNA: TGCAGCGCTGGTAGCACCGATGGCTACACCTTC
CDR3 protein: CSAGSTDGYTF
J gene: TRBJ1-2
V gene: TRBV29-1
CDR3 length: 11
D gene: .
clone size: once

CDR3 DNA: TGTGCCAGCAGCATGATGAGAGGGAGTGGGGCTTTCTTT
CDR3 protein: CASSMMRGSGAFF
J gene: TRBJ1-1
V gene: TRBV7-2
CDR3 length: 13
D gene: .
clone size: .

CDR3 DNA: TGTGCCAGCGGGAGTTTTTACAATGAGCAGTTCTTC
CDR3 protein: CASGSFYNEQFF
J gene: TRBJ2-1
V gene: TRBV6-5
CDR3 length: 12
D gene: .
clone size: .

CDR3 DNA: TGTGCCAGCAGCACCAGGGACAGCAATTCACCCCTCCACTTT
CDR3 protein: CASSTRDSNSPLHF
J gene: TRBJ1-6
V gene: TRBV11-2
CDR3 length: 14
D gene: TRBD1
clone size: .

CDR3 DNA: TGTGCCAGCGGAGGGTACGGGGAGCTGTTTTTT
CDR3 protein: CASGGYGELFF
J gene: TRBJ2-2
V gene: TRBV12-3/TRBV12-4
CDR3 length: 11
D gene: .
clone size: .

CDR3 DNA: TGTGCCAGCTCATCGGACAGTGGAAACACCATATATTTT
CDR3 protein: CASSSDSGNTIYF
J gene: TRBJ1-3
V gene: TRBV18
CDR3 length: 13
D gene: .
clone size: .

CDR3 DNA: TGTGCCAGCAGCCCCCCGGCATCAAACCGACACACTGAAGCTTTCTTT
CDR3 protein: CASSPPASNRHTEAFF
J gene: TRBJ1-1
V gene: TRBV3-1/TRBV3-2
CDR3 length: 16
D gene: .
clone size: few

CDR3 DNA: TGTGCCAGCAGTTTTAAGATTCAAGGTGGCTACACCTTC
CDR3 protein: CASSFKIQGGYTF
J gene: TRBJ1-2
V gene: TRBV12-3/TRBV12-4
CDR3 length: 13
D gene: .
clone size: .

CDR3 DNA: TGTGCCAGCAGTGACTCGCCAGGGGGCAATTCACCCCTCCACTTT
CDR3 protein: CASSDSPGGNSPLHF
J gene: TRBJ1-6
V gene: TRBV6-4
CDR3 length: 15
D gene: TRBD1
clone size: .

CDR3 DNA: TGTGCCAGCAGCCGAACCGGGACTTTTCTTGGTAATGAAAAACTGTTTTTT
CDR3 protein: CASSRTGTFLGNEKLFF
J gene: TRBJ1-4
V gene: TRBV14
CDR3 length: 17
D gene: .
clone size: .

CDR3 DNA: TGTGCCAGCAGTGGGGCCCTATGGGGGAGCAATCAGCCCCAGCATTTT
CDR3 protein: CASSGALWGSNQPQHF
J gene: TRBJ1-5
V gene: TRBV6-1
CDR3 length: 16
D gene: .
clone size: once

CDR3 DNA: TGTGCCAGCAGCTCCTATACCACTAGCGAGCAGTACTTC
CDR3 protein: CASSSYTTSEQYF
J gene: TRBJ2-7
V gene: TRBV7-9
CDR3 length: 13
D gene: .
clone size: .

CDR3 DNA: TGTGCCAGCAGCCGCACGACAGGGGTCAACACTGAAGCTTTCTTT
CDR3 protein: CASSRTTGVNTEAFF
J gene: TRBJ1-1
V gene: TRBV5-6
CDR3 length: 15
D gene: TRBD1
clone size: once

CDR3 DNA: TGTGCCAGCAGACCCACAGGTTCGAACACTGAAGCTTTCTTT
CDR3 protein: CASRPTGSNTEAFF
J gene: TRBJ1-1
V gene: TRBV4-2
CDR3 length: 14
D gene: .
clone size: once

CDR3 DNA: TGTGCCAGCAGTTATAAGACAGGGTATAGCAATCAGCCCCAGCATTTT
CDR3 protein: CASSYKTGYSNQPQHF
J gene: TRBJ1-5
V gene: TRBV6-2/TRBV6-3
CDR3 length: 16
D gene: TRBD1
clone size: .

CDR3 DNA: TGCGCCAGCAGCCCTTTCCCGGGGCAGGGGTCCCCTAATGAAAAACTGTTTTTT
CDR3 protein: CASSPFPGQGSPNEKLFF
J gene: TRBJ1-4
V gene: TRBV4-1
CDR3 length: 18
D gene: .
clone size: .

CDR3 DNA: TGTGCCAGTAGTGGGACAGGGGGGCTCTTGAACACTGAAGCTTTCTTT
CDR3 protein: CASSGTGGLLNTEAFF
J gene: TRBJ1-1
V gene: TRBV19
CDR3 length: 16
D gene: TRBD1
clone size: once

CDR3 DNA: TGTGCCAGCAGTGAAGCTTATCCAGGGGGCTATGGCTACACCTTC
CDR3 protein: CASSEAYPGGYGYTF
J gene: TRBJ1-2
V gene: TRBV6-1
CDR3 length: 15
D gene: TRBD1
clone size: .

CDR3 DNA: TGTGCCAGCAGCTTAGAGCGTTTAGGGAACACTGAAGCTTTCTTT
CDR3 protein: CASSLERLGNTEAFF
J gene: TRBJ1-1
V gene: TRBV11-2
CDR3 length: 15
D gene: .
clone size: .

CDR3 DNA: TGTGCCAGCAGCTTACGGCGCCCGGGGATTAATGAGCAGTTCTTC
CDR3 protein: CASSLRRPGINEQFF
J gene: TRBJ2-1
V gene: TRBV7-8
CDR3 length: 15
D gene: .
clone size: .

CDR3 DNA: TGCGCCAGCAGCCTACGAGCGGGAGGTTTGGGCACAGATACGCAGTATTTT
CDR3 protein: CASSLRAGGLGTDTQYF
J gene: TRBJ2-3
V gene: TRBV4-3
CDR3 length: 17
D gene: TRBD2
clone size: .

CDR3 DNA: TGTGCCACCGGGCGGACCGGGGACAGACTCGCAGATACGCAGTATTTT
CDR3 protein: CATGRTGDRLADTQYF
J gene: TRBJ2-3
V gene: TRBV24-1
CDR3 length: 16
D gene: TRBD1
clone size: .

CDR3 DNA: TGTGCCAGCAGCCAAAGTGGGGGAACGAAGGAAGCTTTCTTT
CDR3 protein: CASSQSGGTKEAFF
J gene: TRBJ1-1
V gene: TRBV3-1/TRBV3-2
CDR3 length: 14
D gene: .
clone size: .

CDR3 DNA: TGTGCCAGCAGCGGGGGTCCCCGTCTCTTGAACACCGGGGAGCTGTTTTTT
CDR3 protein: CASSGGPRLLNTGELFF
J gene: TRBJ2-2
V gene: TRBV2
CDR3 length: 17
D gene: .
clone size: .

CDR3 DNA: TGTGCCAGCAGCTTAAGGGGGGCCCATGAGCAGTTCTTC
CDR3 protein: CASSLRGAHEQFF
J gene: TRBJ2-1
V gene: TRBV7-3
CDR3 length: 13
D gene: .
clone size: .

CDR3 DNA: TGTGCCAGCCGAGCGGGAGGAGGCAATGAGCAGTTCTTC
CDR3 protein: CASRAGGGNEQFF
J gene: TRBJ2-1
V gene: TRBV18
CDR3 length: 13
D gene: TRBD2
clone size: .

CDR3 DNA: TGTGCCAGCAGTTACCCGACCGGGGAGCTGTTTTTT
CDR3 protein: CASSYPTGELFF
J gene: TRBJ2-2
V gene: TRBV6-5
CDR3 length: 12
D gene: .
clone size: .